This TCR beta chain was recorded in a study of blood T cell repertoires in COVID-19. Per the original data handling: Amplification with reference gene primers provided the estimates of nucleated cell counts. The assay was immunoSEQ multiplex PCR, and TCRdb's table has in-frame clones only and misses some. V, J and clone size reflect that table, while D and trimming were determined from the DNA. The sample has approximately 470,000 clones, about 90% seen once. The cohort comprised adults aged about 18 to 100 years residing in 24 US areas. Germline values: CDR1 SGDLS, CDR2 YYNGEE. This CDR3 has 13 residues. The V gene lost 4 bases and the J gene lost 2 bases, with 8 bases spanning the gap.

The TCR originated in a woman between 18 and 29 years old who had recovered from COVID-19. What was sequenced was PBMCs or T cells enriched from blood (not recorded which). The chain has TRBV9 and TRBJ2-3; D remains unclear. The CDR3 reads CASSTLYTDTQYF. The CDR3 bases are TGTGCCAGCAGCACCCTCTACACAGATACGCAGTATTTT.